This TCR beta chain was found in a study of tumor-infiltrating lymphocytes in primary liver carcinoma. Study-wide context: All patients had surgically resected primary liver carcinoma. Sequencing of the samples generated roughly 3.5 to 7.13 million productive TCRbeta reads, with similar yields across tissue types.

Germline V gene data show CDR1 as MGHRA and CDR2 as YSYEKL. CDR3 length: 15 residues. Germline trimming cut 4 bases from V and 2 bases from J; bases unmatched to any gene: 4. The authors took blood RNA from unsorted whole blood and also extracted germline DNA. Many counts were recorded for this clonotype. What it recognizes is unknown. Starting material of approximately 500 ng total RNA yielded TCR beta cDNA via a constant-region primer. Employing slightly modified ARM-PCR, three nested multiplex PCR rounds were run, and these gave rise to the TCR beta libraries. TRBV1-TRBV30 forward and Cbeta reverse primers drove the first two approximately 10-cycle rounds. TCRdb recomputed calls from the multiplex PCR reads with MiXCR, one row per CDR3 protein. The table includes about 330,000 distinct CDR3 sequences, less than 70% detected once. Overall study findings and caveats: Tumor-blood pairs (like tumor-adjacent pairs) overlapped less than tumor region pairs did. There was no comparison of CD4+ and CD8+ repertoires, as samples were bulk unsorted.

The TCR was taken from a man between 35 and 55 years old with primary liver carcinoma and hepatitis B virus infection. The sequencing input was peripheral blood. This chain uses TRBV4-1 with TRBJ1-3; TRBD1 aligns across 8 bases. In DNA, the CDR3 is TGCGCCAGCAGCCCGTCCAGGGGGCCTGGAAACACCATATATTTT. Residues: CASSPSRGPGNTIYF.